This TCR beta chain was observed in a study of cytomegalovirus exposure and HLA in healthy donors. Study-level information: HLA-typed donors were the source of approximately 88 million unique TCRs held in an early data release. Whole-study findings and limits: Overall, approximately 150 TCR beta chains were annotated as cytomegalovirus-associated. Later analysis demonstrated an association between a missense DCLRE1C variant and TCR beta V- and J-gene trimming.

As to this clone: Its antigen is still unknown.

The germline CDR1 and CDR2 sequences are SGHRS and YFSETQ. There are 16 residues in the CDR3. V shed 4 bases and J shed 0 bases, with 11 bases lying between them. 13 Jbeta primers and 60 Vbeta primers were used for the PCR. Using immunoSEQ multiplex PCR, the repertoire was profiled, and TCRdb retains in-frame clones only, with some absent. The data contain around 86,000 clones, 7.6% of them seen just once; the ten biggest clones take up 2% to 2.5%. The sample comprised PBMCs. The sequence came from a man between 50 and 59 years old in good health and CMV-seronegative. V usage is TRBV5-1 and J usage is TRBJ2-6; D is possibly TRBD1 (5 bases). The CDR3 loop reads CASSVDSSSGANVLTF. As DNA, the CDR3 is TGCGCCAGCAGCGTTGACAGCTCCTCTGGGGCCAACGTCCTGACTTTC.